This TCR beta chain was documented in a study of PD-1 blockade in classical Hodgkin lymphoma. Repertoires were generated with immunoSEQ multiplex PCR, while TCRdb's copy carries only in-frame clones and drops some. This table holds 20,000 to 25,000 clones, 85% to 95% found once. Time point: newly diagnosed, previously untreated cHL patient sample. Untreated, newly diagnosed classical Hodgkin lymphoma PBMCs were comparators. The CDR3 sequence is 15 residues long. Trimming took 8 bases from V and 3 from J, leaving 17 bases between them. The germline V gene has CDR1 MNHEY and CDR2 SMNVEV (reference sequence).

Sequencing was done on a sample of peripheral blood mononuclear cells (PBMCs). This chain joins TRBV27 and TRBJ1-5, with a possible D match to TRBD1 (6 bases). The clonotype was recovered from a human donor with classical Hodgkin lymphoma. CDR3: CASRTLGGPNQPQHF. CDR3 nucleotides: TGTGCCAGCCGCACCCTCGGGGGGCCCAATCAGCCCCAGCATTTT.